This is a list of T cell receptor beta chains from one sample in a study of shared clonotypes between healthy human individuals. The assay was immunoSEQ multiplex PCR, and TCRdb's table has in-frame clones only and misses some. The sample lists approximately 600,000 clones; about 95% were seen once. Input material: naive CD8+ T cells sorted from blood. These receptors were collected from a woman aged 30 to 39 in good health. Both conserved end residues are part of each CDR3. A D gene is named only where the DNA matches it firmly. Some rows have no size entry. The others give once, few or many, or a class for an expanded clone.

D,size,J,V,CDR3,DNA
-,-,TRBJ2-3,TRBV9,CASSVETRMGTDTQYF,TGTGCCAGCAGCGTAGAGACTAGGATGGGCACAGATACGCAGTATTTT
-,once,TRBJ2-1,TRBV9,CASSVGSWISYNEQFF,TGTGCCAGCAGCGTAGGTAGTTGGATCTCCTACAATGAGCAGTTCTTC
-,-,TRBJ2-7,TRBV28,CASSPTSAYEQYF,TGTGCCAGCAGCCCCACCTCGGCGTACGAGCAGTACTTC
-,-,TRBJ2-7,TRBV2,CASSMPAYEQYF,TGTGCCAGCAGTATGCCAGCCTACGAGCAGTACTTC
-,-,TRBJ2-7,TRBV5-1,CASSESRGTEQYF,TGCGCCAGCAGCGAGAGCAGGGGAACCGAGCAGTACTTC
-,-,TRBJ1-2,TRBV4-2,CASSPLNPTYGYTF,TGTGCCAGCAGCCCGCTAAACCCGACCTATGGCTACACCTTC
-,-,TRBJ2-7,TRBV21-1,CASSKGCDTSYEQYF,TGTGCCAGCAGCAAAGGTTGCGACACCTCCTACGAGCAGTACTTC
-,-,TRBJ2-1,TRBV5-6,CASSLILSYNEQFF,TGTGCCAGCAGCTTGATCCTCTCCTACAATGAGCAGTTCTTC
TRBD2,-,TRBJ2-1,TRBV10-2,CASSGLAGESYNEQFF,TGCGCCAGCAGTGGGCTAGCGGGAGAGTCCTACAATGAGCAGTTCTTC
-,few,TRBJ1-1,TRBV19,CASSMQPSQIEAFF,TGTGCCAGTAGTATGCAACCTAGCCAAATTGAAGCTTTCTTT
-,-,TRBJ2-2,TRBV4-1,CASSLVDSLVYETGELFF,TGCGCCAGCAGCCTTGTGGACTCACTAGTCTATGAAACCGGGGAGCTGTTTTTT
TRBD2,-,TRBJ2-1,TRBV9,CASSVGLAGTGEQFF,TGTGCCAGCAGCGTCGGGCTAGCGGGGACGGGTGAGCAGTTCTTC
TRBD2,-,TRBJ2-2,TRBV19,CASSILAGGAGELFF,TGTGCCAGTAGTATCCTAGCGGGAGGGGCCGGGGAGCTGTTTTTT
-,few,TRBJ2-7,TRBV29-1,CSVEGEPSYEQYF,TGCAGCGTTGAAGGCGAGCCCTCCTACGAGCAGTACTTC
-,-,TRBJ1-1,TRBV2,CASSEAGEGTNTEAFF,TGTGCCAGCAGTGAAGCGGGGGAGGGGACGAACACTGAAGCTTTCTTT
TRBD2,few,TRBJ2-7,TRBV14,CASSQHSGVYF,TGTGCCAGCAGCCAACACAGCGGGGTGTACTTC
TRBD2,-,TRBJ2-2,TRBV10-2,CASSSGGTNTGELFF,TGCGCCAGCAGCAGCGGGGGGACAAACACCGGGGAGCTGTTTTTT
TRBD2,once,TRBJ2-3,TRBV7-2,CASSLAPGLAEGTDTQYF,TGTGCCAGCAGCTTAGCCCCCGGACTAGCGGAAGGCACAGATACGCAGTATTTT
TRBD2,-,TRBJ2-7,TRBV2,CASSTEGRDYEQYF,TGTGCCAGCAGTACCGAAGGGAGGGACTACGAGCAGTACTTC
-,-,TRBJ2-2,TRBV6-1,CASSEFHPGGYTGELFF,TGTGCCAGCAGTGAATTTCACCCCGGCGGATACACCGGGGAGCTGTTTTTT
-,-,TRBJ2-1,TRBV6-5,CASSSPSLGNEQFF,TGTGCCAGCAGTTCCCCCTCACTGGGCAATGAGCAGTTCTTC
-,few,TRBJ2-7,TRBV7-2,CASSPGGGSGSYEQYF,TGTGCCAGCAGCCCGGGGGGCGGGTCGGGCTCCTACGAGCAGTACTTC